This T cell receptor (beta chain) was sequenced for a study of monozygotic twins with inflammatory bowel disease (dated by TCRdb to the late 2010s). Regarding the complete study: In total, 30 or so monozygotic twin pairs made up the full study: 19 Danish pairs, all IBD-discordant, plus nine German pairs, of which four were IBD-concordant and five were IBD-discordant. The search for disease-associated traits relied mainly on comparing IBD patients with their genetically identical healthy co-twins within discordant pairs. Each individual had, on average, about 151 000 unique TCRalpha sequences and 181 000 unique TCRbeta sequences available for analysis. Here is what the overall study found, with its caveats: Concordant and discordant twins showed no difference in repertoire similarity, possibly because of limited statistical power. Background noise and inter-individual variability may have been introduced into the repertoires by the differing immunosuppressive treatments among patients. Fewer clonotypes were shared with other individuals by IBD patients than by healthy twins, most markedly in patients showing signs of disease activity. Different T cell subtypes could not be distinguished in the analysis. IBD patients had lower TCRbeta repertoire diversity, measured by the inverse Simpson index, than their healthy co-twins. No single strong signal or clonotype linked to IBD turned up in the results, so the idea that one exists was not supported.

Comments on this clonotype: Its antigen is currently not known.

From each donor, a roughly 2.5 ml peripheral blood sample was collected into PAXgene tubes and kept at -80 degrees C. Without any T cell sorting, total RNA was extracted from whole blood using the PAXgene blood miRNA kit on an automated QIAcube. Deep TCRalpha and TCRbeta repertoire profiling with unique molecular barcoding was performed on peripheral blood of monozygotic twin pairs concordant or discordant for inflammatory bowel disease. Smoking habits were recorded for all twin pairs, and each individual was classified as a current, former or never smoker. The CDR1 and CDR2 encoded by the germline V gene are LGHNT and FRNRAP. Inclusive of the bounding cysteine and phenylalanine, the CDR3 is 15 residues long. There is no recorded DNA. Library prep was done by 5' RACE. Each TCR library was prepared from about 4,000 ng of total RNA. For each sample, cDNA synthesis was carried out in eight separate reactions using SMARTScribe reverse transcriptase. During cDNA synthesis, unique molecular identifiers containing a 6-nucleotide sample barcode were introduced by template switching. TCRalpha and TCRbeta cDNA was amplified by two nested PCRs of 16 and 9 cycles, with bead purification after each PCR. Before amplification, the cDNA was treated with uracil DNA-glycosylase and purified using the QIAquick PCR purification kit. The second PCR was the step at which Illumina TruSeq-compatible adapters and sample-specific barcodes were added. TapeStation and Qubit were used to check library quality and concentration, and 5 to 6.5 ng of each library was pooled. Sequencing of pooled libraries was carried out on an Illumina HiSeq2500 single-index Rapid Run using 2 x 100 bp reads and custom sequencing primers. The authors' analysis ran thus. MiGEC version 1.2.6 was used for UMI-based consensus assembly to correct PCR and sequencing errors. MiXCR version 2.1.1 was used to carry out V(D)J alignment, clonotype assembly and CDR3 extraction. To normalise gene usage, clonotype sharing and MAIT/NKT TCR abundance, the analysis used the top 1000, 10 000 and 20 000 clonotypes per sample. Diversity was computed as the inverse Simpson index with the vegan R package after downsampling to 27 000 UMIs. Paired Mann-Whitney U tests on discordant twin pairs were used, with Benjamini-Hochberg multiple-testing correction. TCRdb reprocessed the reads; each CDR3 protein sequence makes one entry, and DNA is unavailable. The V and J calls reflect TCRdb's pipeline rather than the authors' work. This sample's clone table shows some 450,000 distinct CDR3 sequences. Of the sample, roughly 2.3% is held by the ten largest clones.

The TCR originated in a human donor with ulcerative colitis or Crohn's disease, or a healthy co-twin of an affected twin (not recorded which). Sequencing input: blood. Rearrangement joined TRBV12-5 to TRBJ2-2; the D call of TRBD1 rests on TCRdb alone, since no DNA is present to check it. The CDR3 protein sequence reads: CASGHPGQGTGELFF.